This entry lists 30 T cell receptor beta chains sequenced from one sample in a study of T-cell reconstitution after alpha-beta-depleted transplantation in children. Library preparation (for TCRbeta) was performed with unique molecular identifiers. One entry per CDR3 protein results from TCRdb running MiXCR on the PCR reads. The sample shows hundreds of thousands of distinct CDR3 sequences, 15% to 20% of them seen only once. The input for sequencing was PBMCs, mostly from graft donor cells, taken 360 days after TCRalphabeta/CD19-depleted stem cell transplant. The receptors originated from a male patient under 10 years old who had a stem cell transplant for acute lymphoblastic leukemia, so the T cells may come from the graft donor.

This clonotype was detected many times. The rearrangement joins TRBV6-2 or TRBV6-3 to TRBJ2-5; TRBD2 matches 11 bases. CDR3 size: 15 residues. Germline trimming cut 0 bases from V and 8 bases from J; bases unmatched to any gene: 5. CDR1 and CDR2 from the germline V gene are MNHEY and SVGEGT. CDR3 in DNA: TGTGCCAGCAGTTACTCTTTAGCGGGAGGGTTAACCCAGTACTTC. Amino acids: CASSYSLAGGLTQYF.

In this sample, this clonotype turned up a few times. V is TRBV6-5 and J is TRBJ2-7; D remains unclear. CDR3 size: 13 residues. The V end lost 0 bases, the J end lost 4 bases, and 7 bases lay between the germline ends. CDR1 is MNHEY, CDR2 SVGAGI, per germline. DNA of the CDR3: TGTGCCAGCAGTTACTCTGTCGGGTACGAGCAGTACTTC. Protein: CASSYSVGYEQYF.

V usage is TRBV19 and J usage is TRBJ1-5; TRBD1 matches 8 bases. J lost 6 bases, V lost 7 bases, and 11 bases had no gene match. Germline V gene data show CDR1 as LNHDA and CDR2 as SQIVND (reference sequence). The CDR3 length is 15 residues. This CDR3 is CASTPGQGVTQPQHF. The CDR3 nucleotides read TGTGCCAGTACCCCTGGACAGGGCGTCACTCAGCCCCAGCATTTT. The entire variable domain, with the rest obtained from reference TRBV19 and TRBJ1-5, is as follows: DGGITQSPKYLFRKEGQNVTLSCEQNLNHDAMYWYRQDPGQGLRLIYYSQIVNDFQKGDIAEGYSVSREKKESFPLTVTSAQKNPTAFYLCASTPGQGVTQPQHFGDGTRLSIL.

The rearrangement uses TRBV10-3 and TRBJ2-7; the match to TRBD1 covers 7 bases. The CDR3 has 14 amino acids. V shed 3 bases, J shed 4 bases, and the junction held 6 bases outside the gene matches. Germline V gene sequence: CDR1 ENHRY, CDR2 SYGVKD. The DNA for the CDR3 is TGTGCCATCAGTGATGAGGGGGCGGAATACGAGCAGTACTTC. This translates into CAISDEGAEYEQYF.

The genes are TRBV11-2 and TRBJ2-3; 9 bases fit TRBD2. J was trimmed by 4 bases and V by 0 bases; bases with no gene match: 5. This CDR3 has 16 amino acids. Germline values: CDR1 SGHAT, CDR2 FQNNGV. CDR3 region: CASSLDRLAGPDTQYF. The DNA of the CDR3 is TGTGCCAGCAGCTTAGATCGCCTAGCGGGACCAGATACGCAGTATTTT.

This clonotype was observed at least ten times. The chain uses TRBV12-3 or TRBV12-4 and TRBJ2-1; tentatively, D is TRBD1 (6 bases). This CDR3 has 13 residues. V gave up 5 bases and J gave up 9 bases, with 14 bases separating them. The CDR3 loop is CASSLTGYSEQFF. CDR3 in DNA: TGTGCCAGCAGTCTTACAGGGTATAGTGAGCAGTTCTTC.

V is TRBV27 and J is TRBJ2-6; 14 bases align to TRBD2. CDR1 and CDR2 from the germline V gene are MNHEY and SMNVEV (reference sequence). The junction had 0 bases not matched to a gene; V was cut back by 0 bases and J by 2 bases. CDR3 size: 18 residues. The CDR3 reads CASSLSGLAGAGANVLTF. The CDR3 DNA is TGTGCCAGCAGTTTATCGGGACTAGCGGGAGCTGGGGCCAACGTCCTGACTTTC.

V is TRBV6-5 and J is TRBJ2-5; TRBD2 might be the D (5 bases). Trimming took 3 bases from V and 10 from J, leaving 18 bases between them. CDR1 MNHEY and CDR2 SVGAGI come from the germline V gene. CDR3 length: 14 residues. The CDR3 region has the DNA TGTGCCAGCAGTTATCGCGGGTCGCCCCAGTACCAGTACTTC. Residues: CASSYRGSPQYQYF.

This clonotype was seen a handful of times. V usage is TRBV7-9 and J usage is TRBJ1-2, with D hard to call. Germline CDR1 reads SEHNR; CDR2 reads FQNEAQ (reference sequence). The CDR3 totals 11 residues. V was pared by 4 bases and J by 10 bases, with 10 bases between. This chain's CDR3 is CASSSRLLYTF. CDR3 DNA sequence: TGTGCCAGCAGCTCCAGACTACTCTACACCTTC.

This clonotype was seen a handful of times. The gene calls are TRBV4-3 and TRBJ1-5; D remains ambiguous. Trimming took off 0 bases at V and 3 bases at J, with 9 bases between the two ends. Looked up from germline, CDR1 is LGHNA and CDR2 is YSLEER. The CDR3 has 15 amino acids. The CDR3 DNA is TGCGCCAGCAGCCAAGATAAGGCATTCAATCAGCCCCAGCATTTT. Encoded protein: CASSQDKAFNQPQHF.

This clonotype has only a few counts. The DNA of the CDR3 is TGTGCCACCAGCATTACGGCGGAGCCCTACAATGAGCAGTTCTTC. Its protein product is CATSITAEPYNEQFF. This chain uses TRBV15 with TRBJ2-1; the D is unclear. V lost 4 bases and J lost 2, with 12 bases in between. The CDR3 length is 15 residues. Per the germline V gene, CDR1 is LNHNV and CDR2 is YYDKDF (reference sequence).

The rearrangement uses TRBV28 and TRBJ1-1; D uncertain. The CDR3 sequence is 14 residues long. Germline V CDR1 and CDR2: MDHEN, SYDVKM. Between the trimmed V and J ends, which lost 4 bases and 3 bases, there was a span of 12 bases. CDR3 bases: TGTGCCAGCAGTTGGAGGGAATGGCACACTGAAGCTTTCTTT. Translated: CASSWREWHTEAFF.

The genes are TRBV4-3 and TRBJ2-1, with 7 bases lining up with TRBD2. The junction had 8 bases not matched to a gene; V was cut back by 4 bases and J by 2 bases. In germline, CDR1 is LGHNA, CDR2 YSLEER. CDR3 length equals 16 residues. The CDR3 DNA follows: TGCGCCAGCAGCCCAAGAGGACTAGGGACCTACAATGAGCAGTTCTTC. Translating gives CASSPRGLGTYNEQFF.

CDR3 coding DNA: TGTGCCAGCAGTTTAGATCTGGGGGGGAACCAAGAGACCCAGTACTTC. Its translation: CASSLDLGGNQETQYF. The V gene is TRBV12-3 or TRBV12-4, the J gene TRBJ2-5; 7 bases are a match to TRBD2. J was trimmed by 0 bases and V by 1 base; bases with no gene match: 5. This CDR3 is 16 amino acids long.

This clonotype turned up a few times. The rearrangement links TRBV28 to TRBJ2-7, with D uncertain. Germline lookup yields CDR1 MDHEN and CDR2 SYDVKM. Trimming stripped 6 bases from V and 1 base from J, with 7 bases between. The CDR3 covers 12 residues. The CDR3 loop is CASRTSSYEQYF. CDR3 sequence (DNA): TGTGCCAGCAGGACTTCTTCCTACGAGCAGTACTTC.

A few counts support this clonotype. The V and J genes are TRBV6-5 and TRBJ2-2; 9 bases agree with TRBD2. The CDR3 length is 15 residues. Trimming at V came to 0 bases and at J to 5 bases, leaving 1 base not matched to a gene. Germline CDR1 MNHEY, CDR2 SVGAGI. As DNA, the CDR3 is TGTGCCAGCAGTTACTCGGGACTAGCTACCGGGGAGCTGTTTTTT. It is translated as CASSYSGLATGELFF.

V usage is TRBV20-1 and J usage is TRBJ2-7; 11 bases align to TRBD1. After removal of 3 bases from V and 2 bases from J, the junction contained 6 bases not matched to a gene. The germline CDR1 and CDR2 sequences are DFQATT and SNEGSKA (reference sequence). The CDR3 contains 15 residues. CDR3 sequence reads: CSASRPGQGAYEQYF. The CDR3 DNA follows: TGCAGTGCTAGTCGCCCGGGACAGGGGGCCTACGAGCAGTACTTC.

This clonotype was recorded many times. This rearrangement joins TRBV27 to TRBJ2-1; D assignment may be TRBD1 or TRBD2 (5 bases each). This CDR3 has 12 amino acids. Trimming pared 6 bases from V and 11 bases from J, leaving 14 bases between. Germline V gene sequence: CDR1 MNHEY, CDR2 SMNVEV (reference sequence). CDR3 nucleotide sequence: TGTGCCAGCAGGGGTGGGGGAATCAAGCAGTTCTTC. Protein product: CASRGGGIKQFF.

CDR3 in DNA: TGTGCCAGCAGCGCCGGGACAGGGGAGGAGACCCAGTACTTC. Encoded protein: CASSAGTGEETQYF. The chain recombines TRBV9 with TRBJ2-5; 10 nucleotides align to TRBD1. Germline V gives CDR1 SGDLS, CDR2 YYNGEE. After removal of 3 bases from V and 5 bases from J, the junction contained 4 bases not matched to a gene. This CDR3 contains 14 residues.

Concerning this clonotype itself: Sequence at one end of the junction differs from germline and may be a read error. The chain is built from TRBV4-3 and TRBJ2-5, with D perhaps matching TRBD1 or TRBD2 (5 bases each). This CDR3 is 15 amino acids long. The germline V gene encodes CDR1 LGHNA and CDR2 YSLEER. Here the CDR3 reads CASNQDEGYQETQYF. The CDR3 nucleotides read TGCGCCAGCAACCAAGATGAGGGGTACCAAGAGACCCAGTACTTC.

This clonotype was counted only a few times. The rearrangement joins TRBV5-6 to TRBJ2-7; 7 nucleotides match TRBD1. CDR1 is SGHDT, CDR2 YYEEEE, per germline. The CDR3 totals 14 residues. V gave up 4 bases and J gave up 4 bases; unmatched junction bases: 8. The CDR3 region is CASSPLDRRYEQYF. CDR3 DNA: TGTGCCAGCAGCCCTCTGGACAGGAGATACGAGCAGTACTTC.

The genes are TRBV20-1 and TRBJ2-5; 13 bases map to TRBD2. The CDR3 is 15 amino acids. V gave up 6 bases and J gave up 5 bases; unmatched junction bases: 9. Germline CDR1 and CDR2: DFQATT and SNEGSKA (reference sequence). CDR3 coding DNA: TGCAGTGCCTCCAAACTAGCGGGAGGGGGGGAGACCCAGTACTTC. Translation gives CSASKLAGGGETQYF.

This clonotype has a handful of counts. This chain connects TRBV25-1 to TRBJ2-1; 9 nucleotides agree with TRBD2. Trimming took 7 bases from V and 6 from J; bases not matched to a gene: 16. In germline, CDR1 is MGHDK, CDR2 SYGVNS. The CDR3 covers 17 residues. The CDR3 region has the DNA TGTGCCAGCATAGGGACGTCTGGGACTAGCCAAATCAATGAGCAGTTCTTC. Its translation: CASIGTSGTSQINEQFF.

This clonotype was counted a few times. The chain has TRBV3-1 and TRBJ1-4; D is possibly TRBD1 (5 bases). The CDR3 contains 15 residues. Germline V gene sequence: CDR1 LGHDT, CDR2 YNNKEL (reference sequence). Trimming stripped 4 bases from V and 5 bases from J, with 14 bases between. Written as DNA, the CDR3 is TGTGCCAGCAGCCTCTTGGGACGGAGGAATGAAAAACTGTTTTTT. This codes for CASSLLGRRNEKLFF.

This clonotype was seen only a few times. CDR3 sequence: CASSLSPRVEKLFF. The CDR3 region has the DNA TGTGCCAGCAGTTTGTCACCTAGGGTGGAAAAACTGTTTTTT. The rearrangement uses TRBV12-3 or TRBV12-4 and TRBJ1-4; D remains unclear. This CDR3 is built from 14 residues. Trimming shortened V by 3 bases and J by 8 bases, and 13 bases separated the two germline ends.

This clonotype was seen a handful of times. The V and J genes are TRBV29-1 and TRBJ2-1; the match to TRBD2 covers 7 bases. The trim removed 6 bases at V and 8 bases at J, leaving 16 bases unmatched. This CDR3 contains 15 residues. The germline V gene encodes CDR1 SQVTM and CDR2 ANQGSEA. The CDR3 sequence: CSVRDYDQGTDEQFF. The DNA for the CDR3 is TGCAGCGTCCGGGACTATGACCAGGGCACGGATGAGCAGTTCTTC.

This clonotype came up a few times. The chain combines TRBV5-1 with TRBJ2-4; no reliable D call. The CDR3 totals 13 residues. Trimming shortened V by 6 bases and J by 6 bases, and 13 bases separated the two germline ends. Germline CDR1 SGHRS, CDR2 YFSETQ. In nucleotides, the CDR3 is TGCGCCAGCACCCCCTCTGGGATAAACATTCAGTACTTC. Translated: CASTPSGINIQYF.

The V call is TRBV7-8, the J call TRBJ1-6; TRBD1 aligns across 10 bases. The CDR3 spans 16 residues. Losses at the gene ends were 4 bases for V and 6 bases for J; bases not matched to a gene: 6. Germline CDR1 reads SGHVS; CDR2 reads FQNEAQ. The CDR3 reads CASSYRGQGTNSPLHF. CDR3 nucleotides: TGTGCCAGCAGCTACCGGGGACAGGGGACTAATTCACCCCTCCACTTT.

The V call is TRBV6-2 or TRBV6-3, the J call TRBJ2-1; D could derive from TRBD1 or TRBD2 (6 bases each). Trimming left V 7 bases short and J 0 bases short, with 16 bases between. CDR3 length equals 16 residues. Germline CDR1 is MNHEY and CDR2 is SVGEGT. The CDR3 region has the DNA TGTGCCAGCAATGGGGGGCCGGCTCCCTCCTACAATGAGCAGTTCTTC. This translates into CASNGGPAPSYNEQFF.

This clonotype was observed a handful of times. The J gene is TRBJ2-7, the V gene TRBV4-1, with no clear D. Trimming removed 1 base at V and 2 bases at J, with 12 bases between. CDR3 length: 15 amino acids. Germline V gives CDR1 MGHRA, CDR2 YSYEKL. The CDR3 nucleotides read TGCGCCAGCAGCCAAGTGTCAGGTTCTACCTACGAGCAGTACTTC. The encoded protein is CASSQVSGSTYEQYF.